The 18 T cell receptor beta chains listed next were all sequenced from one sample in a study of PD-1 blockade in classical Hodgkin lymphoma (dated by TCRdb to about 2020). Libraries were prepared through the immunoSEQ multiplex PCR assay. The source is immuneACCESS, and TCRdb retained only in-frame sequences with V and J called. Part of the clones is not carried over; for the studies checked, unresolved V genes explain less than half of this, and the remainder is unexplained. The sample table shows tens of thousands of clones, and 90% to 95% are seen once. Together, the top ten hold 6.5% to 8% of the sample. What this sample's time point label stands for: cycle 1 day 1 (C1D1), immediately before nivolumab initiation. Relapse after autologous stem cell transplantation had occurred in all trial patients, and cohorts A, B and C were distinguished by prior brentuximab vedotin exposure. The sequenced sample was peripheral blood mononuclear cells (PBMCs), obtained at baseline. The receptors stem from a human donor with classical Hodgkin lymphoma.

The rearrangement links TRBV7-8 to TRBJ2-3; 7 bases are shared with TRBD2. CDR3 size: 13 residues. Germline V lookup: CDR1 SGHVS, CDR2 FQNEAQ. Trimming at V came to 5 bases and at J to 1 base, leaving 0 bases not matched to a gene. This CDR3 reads CASSRGGTDTQYF. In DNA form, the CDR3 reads TGTGCCAGCAGCCGGGGGGGCACAGATACGCAGTATTTT. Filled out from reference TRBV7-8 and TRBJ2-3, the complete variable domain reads GAGVSQSPRYKVAKRGQDVALRCDPISGHVSLFWYQQALGQGPEFLTYFQNEAQLDKSGLPSDRFFAERPEGSVSTLKIQRTQQEDSAVYLCASSRGGTDTQYFGPGTRLTVL.

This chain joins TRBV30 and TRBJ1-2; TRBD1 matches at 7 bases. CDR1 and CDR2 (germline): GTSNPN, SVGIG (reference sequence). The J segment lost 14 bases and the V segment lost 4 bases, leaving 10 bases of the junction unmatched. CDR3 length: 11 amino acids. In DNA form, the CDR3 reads TGTGCCTGGAACAGGGGCCCTGCGGGAACCTTC. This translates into CAWNRGPAGTF. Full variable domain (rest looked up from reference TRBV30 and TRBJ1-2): SQTIHQWPATLVQPVGSPLSLECTVEGTSNPNLYWYRQAAGRGLQLLFYSVGIGQISSEVPQNLSASRPQDRQFILSSKKLLLSDSGFYLCAWNRGPAGTFGSGTRLTVV.

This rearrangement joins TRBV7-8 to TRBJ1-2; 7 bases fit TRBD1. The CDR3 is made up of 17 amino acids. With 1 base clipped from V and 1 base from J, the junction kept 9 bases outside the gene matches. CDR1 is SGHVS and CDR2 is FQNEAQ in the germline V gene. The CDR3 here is CASSLGGNDRVNYGYTF. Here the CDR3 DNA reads TGTGCCAGCAGCTTAGGGGGGAATGACAGGGTTAACTATGGCTACACCTTC.

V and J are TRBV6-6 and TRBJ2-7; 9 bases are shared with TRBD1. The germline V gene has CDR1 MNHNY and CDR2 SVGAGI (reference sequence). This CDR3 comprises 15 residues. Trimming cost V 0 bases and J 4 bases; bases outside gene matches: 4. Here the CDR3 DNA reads TGTGCCAGCAGTTACTCGGGGACAGGGACTTACGAGCAGTACTTC. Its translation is CASSYSGTGTYEQYF.

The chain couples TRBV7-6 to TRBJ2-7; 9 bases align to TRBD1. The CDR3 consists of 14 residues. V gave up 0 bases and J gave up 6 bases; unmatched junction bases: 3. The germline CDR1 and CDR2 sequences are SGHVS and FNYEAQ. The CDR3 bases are TGTGCCAGCAGCTTAGCGGGACAGGGCGTCGAGCAGTACTTC. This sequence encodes CASSLAGQGVEQYF.

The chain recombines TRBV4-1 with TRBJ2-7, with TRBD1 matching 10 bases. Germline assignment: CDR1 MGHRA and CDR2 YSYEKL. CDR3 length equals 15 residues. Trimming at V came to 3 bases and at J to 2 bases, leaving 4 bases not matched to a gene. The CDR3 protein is CASSHMGQGPYEQYF. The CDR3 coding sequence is TGCGCCAGCAGCCACATGGGACAGGGGCCCTACGAGCAGTACTTC.

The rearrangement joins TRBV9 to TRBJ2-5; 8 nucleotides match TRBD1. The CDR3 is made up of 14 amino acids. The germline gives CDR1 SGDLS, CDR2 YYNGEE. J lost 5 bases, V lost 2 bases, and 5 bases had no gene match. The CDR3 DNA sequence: TGTGCCAGCAGCGTCATTACAGGGGGGGAGACCCAGTACTTC. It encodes CASSVITGGETQYF.

The CDR3 spells CASSLAYAGRNYEQYF. CDR3 bases: TGTGCCAGCAGCTTAGCGTATGCCGGGAGAAATTACGAGCAGTACTTC. This chain joins TRBV7-8 and TRBJ2-7, with D possibly TRBD2 on 6 matching bases. Germline V gives CDR1 SGHVS, CDR2 FQNEAQ. The CDR3 spans 16 residues. Trimming took 0 bases from V and 4 from J, leaving 16 bases between them. Drawing the rest from reference TRBV7-8 and TRBJ2-7, the complete variable domain is GAGVSQSPRYKVAKRGQDVALRCDPISGHVSLFWYQQALGQGPEFLTYFQNEAQLDKSGLPSDRFFAERPEGSVSTLKIQRTQQEDSAVYLCASSLAYAGRNYEQYFGPGTRLTVT.

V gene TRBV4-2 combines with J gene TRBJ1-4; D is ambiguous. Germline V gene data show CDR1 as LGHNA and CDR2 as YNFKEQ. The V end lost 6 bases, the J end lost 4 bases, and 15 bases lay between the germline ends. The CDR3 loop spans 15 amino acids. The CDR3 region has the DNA TGTGCCAGCAGAAGAGGTGGGGAGAATAATGAAAAACTGTTTTTT. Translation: CASRRGGENNEKLFF.

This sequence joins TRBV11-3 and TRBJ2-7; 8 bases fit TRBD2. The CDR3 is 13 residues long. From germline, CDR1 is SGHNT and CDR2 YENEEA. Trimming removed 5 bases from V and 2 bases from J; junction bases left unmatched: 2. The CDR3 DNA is TGTGCCAGCAGCCTGACTAGCGCCTACGAGCAGTACTTC. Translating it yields CASSLTSAYEQYF.

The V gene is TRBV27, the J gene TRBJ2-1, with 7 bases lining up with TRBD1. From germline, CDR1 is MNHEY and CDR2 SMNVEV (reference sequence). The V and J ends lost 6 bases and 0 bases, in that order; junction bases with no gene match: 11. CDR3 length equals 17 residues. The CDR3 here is CASRPGTEALSYNEQFF. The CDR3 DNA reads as TGTGCCAGCAGGCCGGGGACAGAGGCCCTCTCCTACAATGAGCAGTTCTTC.

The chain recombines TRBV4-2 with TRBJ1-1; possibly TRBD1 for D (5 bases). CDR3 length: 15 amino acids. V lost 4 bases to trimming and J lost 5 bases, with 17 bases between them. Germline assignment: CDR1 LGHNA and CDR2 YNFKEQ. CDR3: CASSPLSGKGTEAFF. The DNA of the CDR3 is TGTGCCAGCAGCCCCTTGTCAGGGAAAGGGACTGAAGCTTTCTTT.

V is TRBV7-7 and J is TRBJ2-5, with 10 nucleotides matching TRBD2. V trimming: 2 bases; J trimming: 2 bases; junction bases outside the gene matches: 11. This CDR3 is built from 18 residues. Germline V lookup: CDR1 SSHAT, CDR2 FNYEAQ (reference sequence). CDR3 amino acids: CASSLRGQGLAFQETQYF. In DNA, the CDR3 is TGTGCCAGCAGCTTACGGGGCCAGGGACTAGCGTTTCAAGAGACCCAGTACTTC.

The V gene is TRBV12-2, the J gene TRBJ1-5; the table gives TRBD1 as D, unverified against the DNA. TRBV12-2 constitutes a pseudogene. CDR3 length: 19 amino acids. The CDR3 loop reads CASRFPGTGWNNGNQPQHF. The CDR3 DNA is TGTGCAAGTCGCTTCCCCGGGACAGGGTGGAATAATGGCAATCAGCCCCAGCATTTT.

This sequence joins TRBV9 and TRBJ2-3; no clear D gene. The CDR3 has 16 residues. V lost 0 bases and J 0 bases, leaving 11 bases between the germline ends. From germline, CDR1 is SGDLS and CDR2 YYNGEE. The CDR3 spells CASSVVPTPSTDTQYF. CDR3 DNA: TGTGCCAGCAGCGTAGTCCCGACTCCTAGCACAGATACGCAGTATTTT.

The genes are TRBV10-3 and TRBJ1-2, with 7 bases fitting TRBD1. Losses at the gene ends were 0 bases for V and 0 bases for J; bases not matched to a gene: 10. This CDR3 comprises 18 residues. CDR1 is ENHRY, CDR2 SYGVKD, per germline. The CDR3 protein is CAISESNTTGVANYGYTF. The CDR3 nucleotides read TGTGCCATCAGTGAGTCGAATACAACAGGGGTCGCTAACTATGGCTACACCTTC.

The CDR3 nucleotides read TGCAGCGTTGGGCGGTTTTTAGAGGGGGCATACGAGCAGTACTTC. Translating gives CSVGRFLEGAYEQYF. The rearrangement joins TRBV29-1 to TRBJ2-7; 7 bases fit TRBD1. V gave up 4 bases and J gave up 4 bases; unmatched junction bases: 13. The CDR3 consists of 15 residues. Germline V gene data show CDR1 as SQVTM and CDR2 as ANQGSEA.

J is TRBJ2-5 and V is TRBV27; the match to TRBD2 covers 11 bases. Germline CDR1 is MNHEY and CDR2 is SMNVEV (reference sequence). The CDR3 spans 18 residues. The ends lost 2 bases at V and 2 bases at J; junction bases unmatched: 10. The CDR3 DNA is TGTGCCAGCAGTTTACCACTTGGACTAGCGGGTTCTCAAGAGACCCAGTACTTC. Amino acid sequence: CASSLPLGLAGSQETQYF.